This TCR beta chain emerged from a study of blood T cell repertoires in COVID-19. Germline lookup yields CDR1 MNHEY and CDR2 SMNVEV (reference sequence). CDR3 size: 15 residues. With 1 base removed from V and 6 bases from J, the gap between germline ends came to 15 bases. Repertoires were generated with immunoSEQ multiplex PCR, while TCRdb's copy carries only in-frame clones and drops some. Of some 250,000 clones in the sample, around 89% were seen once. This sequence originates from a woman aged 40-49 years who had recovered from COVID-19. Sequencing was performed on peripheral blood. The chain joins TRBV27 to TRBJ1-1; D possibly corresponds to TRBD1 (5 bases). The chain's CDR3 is CASSLLGRGWPEAFF. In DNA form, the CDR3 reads TGTGCCAGCAGTTTATTGGGAAGGGGTTGGCCTGAAGCTTTCTTT.